The following is a T cell receptor (beta chain) sequence with its context. The PCR employed 60 Vbeta primers together with 13 Jbeta primers. Generated by immunoSEQ multiplex PCR, the TCRdb table keeps only in-frame clones and is missing some. Of roughly 120,000 clones listed, 9.5% were seen once; the top ten hold 2.5% to 3.5%. The CDR3 length is 17 residues. Trimming pared 5 bases from V and 1 base from J, leaving 18 bases between. Germline V gene data show CDR1 as SEHNR and CDR2 as FQNEAQ (reference sequence). The sample is drawn from a study of cytomegalovirus exposure and HLA in healthy donors. This receptor was identified in a man younger than 45 in good health and CMV-seronegative. V is TRBV7-9 and J is TRBJ1-5, with D maybe TRBD1 (6 bases). What was sequenced was PBMCs. The CDR3 sequence: CASSKSGGVESNQPQHF. The CDR3 bases are TGTGCCAGCAGCAAAAGCGGGGGCGTCGAAAGCAATCAGCCCCAGCATTTT. The full variable domain, its missing parts supplied by reference TRBV7-9 and TRBJ1-5, is DTGVSQNPRHKITKRGQNVTFRCDPISEHNRLYWYRQTLGQGPEFLTYFQNEAQLEKSRLLSDRFSAERPKGSFSTLEIQRTEQGDSAMYLCASSKSGGVESNQPQHFGDGTRLSIL.